The 3 T cell receptor beta chains below all came from one sample that was sequenced in a study of cytomegalovirus exposure and HLA in healthy donors. PCR primers comprised 60 Vbeta and 13 Jbeta primers. Profiling relied on immunoSEQ multiplex PCR, and the TCRdb table lists in-frame clones only, not all of them. The data contain more than 90,000 clones, roughly 82% of them singletons. The source material was PBMCs. These receptors were collected from a human donor in good health.

The V gene is TRBV27, the J gene TRBJ2-7, with TRBD1 as a possible D gene (6 bases). CDR1 is MNHEY, CDR2 SMNVEV, per germline (reference sequence). The V gene lost 6 bases and the J gene lost 3 bases, with 21 bases spanning the gap. The CDR3 runs 16 residues. CDR3 nucleotide sequence: TGTGCCAGCAGACTTGGACCCCCGCGACAGGACTACGAGCAGTACTTC. It is translated as CASRLGPPRQDYEQYF.

The rearrangement links TRBV7-2 to TRBJ1-2; unclear D gene. The CDR3 contains 13 residues. Germline-derived CDR1 and CDR2 are SGHTA and FQGNSA. Deletions cut 5 bases from V and 1 base from J, with 8 bases between. The CDR3 nucleotides read TGTGCCAGCAGCGTGGGCGATAACTATGGCTACACCTTC. Its protein is CASSVGDNYGYTF.

This chain links TRBV9 with TRBJ1-4, with 7 bases that match TRBD1. The CDR3 loop spans 15 amino acids. The germline CDR1 and CDR2 sequences are SGDLS and YYNGEE. The ends lost 4 bases at V and 5 bases at J; junction bases unmatched: 8. CDR3 residues: CASSLQTGMNEKLFF. Written as DNA, the CDR3 is TGTGCCAGCAGCCTCCAGACAGGGATGAATGAAAAACTGTTTTTT.